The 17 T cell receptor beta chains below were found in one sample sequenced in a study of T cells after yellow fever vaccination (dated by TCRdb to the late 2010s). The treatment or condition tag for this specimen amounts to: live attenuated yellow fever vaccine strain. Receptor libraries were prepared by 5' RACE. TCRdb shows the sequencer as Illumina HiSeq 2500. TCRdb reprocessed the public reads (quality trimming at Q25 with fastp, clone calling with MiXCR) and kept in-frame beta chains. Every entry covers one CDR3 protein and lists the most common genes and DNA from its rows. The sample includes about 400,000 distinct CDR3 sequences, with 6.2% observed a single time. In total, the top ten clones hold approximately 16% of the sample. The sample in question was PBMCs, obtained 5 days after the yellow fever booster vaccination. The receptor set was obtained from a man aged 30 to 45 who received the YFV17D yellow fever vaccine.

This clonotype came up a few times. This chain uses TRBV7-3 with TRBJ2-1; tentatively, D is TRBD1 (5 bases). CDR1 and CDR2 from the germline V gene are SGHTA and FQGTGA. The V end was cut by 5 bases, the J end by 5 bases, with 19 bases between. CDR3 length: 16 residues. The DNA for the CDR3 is TGTGCCAGCAGCAGCCAACGGACAAACAAAGACAATGAGCAGTTCTTC. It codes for CASSSQRTNKDNEQFF.

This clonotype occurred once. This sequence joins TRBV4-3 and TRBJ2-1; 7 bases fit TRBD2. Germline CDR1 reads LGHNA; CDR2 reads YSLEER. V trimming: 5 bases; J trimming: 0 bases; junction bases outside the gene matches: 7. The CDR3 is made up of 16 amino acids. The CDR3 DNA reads TGCGCCAGCAGCTCGCTAGCGGAAAGCTCCTACAATGAGCAGTTCTTC. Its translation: CASSSLAESSYNEQFF.

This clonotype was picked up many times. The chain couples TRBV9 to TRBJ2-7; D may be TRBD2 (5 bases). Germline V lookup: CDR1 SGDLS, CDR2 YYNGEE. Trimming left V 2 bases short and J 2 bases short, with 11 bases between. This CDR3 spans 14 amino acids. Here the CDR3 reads CASSVSGLTYEQYF. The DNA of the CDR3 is TGTGCCAGCAGCGTGAGCGGCTTAACCTACGAGCAGTACTTC.

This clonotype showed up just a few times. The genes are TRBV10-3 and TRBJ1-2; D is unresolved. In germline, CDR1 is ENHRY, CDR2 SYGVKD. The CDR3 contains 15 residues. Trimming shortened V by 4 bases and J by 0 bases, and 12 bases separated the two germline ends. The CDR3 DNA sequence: TGTGCCATCAGTGTAGCGGACGCAGCTAACTATGGCTACACCTTC. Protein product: CAISVADAANYGYTF.

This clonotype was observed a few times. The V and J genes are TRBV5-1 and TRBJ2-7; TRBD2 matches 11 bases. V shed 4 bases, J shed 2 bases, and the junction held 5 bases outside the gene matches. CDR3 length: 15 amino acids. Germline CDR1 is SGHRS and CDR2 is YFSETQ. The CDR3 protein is CASSPASGRTYEQYF. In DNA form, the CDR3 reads TGCGCCAGCAGCCCCGCTAGCGGGAGGACCTACGAGCAGTACTTC. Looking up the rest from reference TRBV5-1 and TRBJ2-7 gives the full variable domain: KAGVTQTPRYLIKTRGQQVTLSCSPISGHRSVSWYQQTPGQGLQFLFEYFSETQRNKGNFPGRFSGRQFSNSRSEMNVSTLELGDSALYLCASSPASGRTYEQYFGPGTRLTVT.

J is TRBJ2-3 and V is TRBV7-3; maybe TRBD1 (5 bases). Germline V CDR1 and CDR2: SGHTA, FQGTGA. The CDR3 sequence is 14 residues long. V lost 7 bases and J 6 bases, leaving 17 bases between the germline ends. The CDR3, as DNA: TGTGCCAGCAACGCGGACACAACCGAGGATACGCAGTATTTT. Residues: CASNADTTEDTQYF.

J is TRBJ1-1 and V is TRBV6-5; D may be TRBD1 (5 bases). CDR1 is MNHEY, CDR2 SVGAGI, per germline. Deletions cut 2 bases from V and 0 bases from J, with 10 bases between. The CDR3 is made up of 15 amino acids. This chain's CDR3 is CASSYTGHLNTEAFF. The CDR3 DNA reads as TGTGCCAGCAGTTACACAGGACATCTGAACACTGAAGCTTTCTTT.

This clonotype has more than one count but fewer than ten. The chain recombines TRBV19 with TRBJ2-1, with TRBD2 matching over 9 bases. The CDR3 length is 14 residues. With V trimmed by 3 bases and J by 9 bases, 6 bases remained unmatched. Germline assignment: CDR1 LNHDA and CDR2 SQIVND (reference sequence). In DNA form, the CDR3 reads TGTGCCAGTAGTATTGGCCTAGCGGGATTTGAGCAGTTCTTC. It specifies CASSIGLAGFEQFF.

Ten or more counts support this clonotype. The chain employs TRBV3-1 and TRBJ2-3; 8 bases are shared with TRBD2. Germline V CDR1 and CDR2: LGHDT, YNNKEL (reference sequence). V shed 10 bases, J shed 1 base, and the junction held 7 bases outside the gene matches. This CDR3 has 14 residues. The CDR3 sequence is CAISHSGGTDTQYF. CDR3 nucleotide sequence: TGTGCCATCTCTCATAGCGGGGGCACAGATACGCAGTATTTT.

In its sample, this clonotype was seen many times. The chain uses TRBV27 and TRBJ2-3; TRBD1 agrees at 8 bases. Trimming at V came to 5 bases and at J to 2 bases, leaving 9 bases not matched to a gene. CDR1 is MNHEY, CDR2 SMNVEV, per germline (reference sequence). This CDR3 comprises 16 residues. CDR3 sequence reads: CASSTWTGKATDTQYF. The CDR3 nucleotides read TGTGCCAGCAGTACTTGGACAGGGAAGGCCACAGATACGCAGTATTTT.

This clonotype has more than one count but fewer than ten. In DNA form, the CDR3 reads TGTGCCAGCAGCCGACTAGCCTCCAATGAGCAGTTCTTC. It encodes CASSRLASNEQFF. The chain recombines TRBV28 with TRBJ2-1, with TRBD2 matching 7 bases. This CDR3 contains 13 residues. Per germline, CDR1 MDHEN and CDR2 SYDVKM. V was pared by 6 bases and J by 6 bases, with 5 bases of the junction left unmatched.

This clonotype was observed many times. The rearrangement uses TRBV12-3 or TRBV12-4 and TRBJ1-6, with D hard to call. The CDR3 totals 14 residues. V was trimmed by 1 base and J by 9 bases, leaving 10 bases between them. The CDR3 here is CASSLGESSSPLHF. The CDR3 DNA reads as TGTGCCAGCAGTTTAGGGGAATCCAGTTCACCCCTCCACTTT.

CDR3 protein: CSARDGVNTGELFF. The CDR3 DNA is TGCAGTGCTAGAGATGGTGTGAACACCGGGGAGCTGTTTTTT. The rearrangement uses TRBV20-1 and TRBJ2-2, with D uncertain. This CDR3 has 14 amino acids. V was shortened by 0 bases and J by 1 base, with 6 bases between the two germline ends. Germline-derived CDR1 and CDR2 are DFQATT and SNEGSKA (reference sequence).

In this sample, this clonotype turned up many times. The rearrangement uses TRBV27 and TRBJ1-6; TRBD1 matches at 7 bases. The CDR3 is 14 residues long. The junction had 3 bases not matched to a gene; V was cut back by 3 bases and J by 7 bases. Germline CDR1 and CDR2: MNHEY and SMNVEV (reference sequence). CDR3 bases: TGTGCCAGCAGTTTCCGACAGGGAAATTCACCCCTCCACTTT. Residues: CASSFRQGNSPLHF.

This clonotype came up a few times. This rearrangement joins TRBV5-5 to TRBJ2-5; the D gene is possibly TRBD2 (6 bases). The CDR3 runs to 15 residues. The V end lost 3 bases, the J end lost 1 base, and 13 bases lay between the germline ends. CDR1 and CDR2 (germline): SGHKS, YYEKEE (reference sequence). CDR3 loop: CASSSLGSGQETQYF. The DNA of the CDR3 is TGTGCCAGCAGCTCCCTTGGTAGCGGCCAAGAGACCCAGTACTTC.

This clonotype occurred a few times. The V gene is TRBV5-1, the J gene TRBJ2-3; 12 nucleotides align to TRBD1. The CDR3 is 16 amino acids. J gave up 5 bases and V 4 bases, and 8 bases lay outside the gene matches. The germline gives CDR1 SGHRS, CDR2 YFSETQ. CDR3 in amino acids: CASSGGGQGAGDTQYF. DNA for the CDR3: TGCGCCAGCAGCGGAGGGGGACAGGGGGCTGGAGATACGCAGTATTTT.

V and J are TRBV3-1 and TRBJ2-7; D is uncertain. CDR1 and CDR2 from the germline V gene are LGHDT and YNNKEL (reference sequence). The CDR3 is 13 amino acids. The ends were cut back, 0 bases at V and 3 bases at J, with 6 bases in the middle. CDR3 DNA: TGTGCCAGCAGCCAAGAAGGACGCTACGAGCAGTACTTC. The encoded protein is CASSQEGRYEQYF.